This T cell receptor beta chain was sequenced for a study of molecular identifiers for immune sequencing clone quantification. The CDR3 spans 14 residues. Germline values: CDR1 SGHTA, CDR2 FQGNSA. The V and J ends lost 4 bases and 4 bases, in that order; junction bases with no gene match: 2. Preparation of the bulk TCR libraries relied on previously described methods and listed TCR primers. From the PCR reads, TCRdb called clonotypes with MiXCR, one entry per CDR3 protein. The sample records about 640,000 distinct CDR3 sequences, 15% to 20% being singletons. For this clonotype: This could be a read error, since a much larger clone is one nucleotide away. The final CDR3 position lacks the conserved phenylalanine or tryptophan, pointing to a likely read error.

This TCR was recovered from a human donor in good health. Some libraries in this study had Jurkat cell RNA spiked in. The specimen was naive CD8+ T cells from blood, with Jurkat cell RNA spiked in. The subset was: FACS-sorted CD8+CD4-CCR7+CD45RA+ naive T cells. This chain joins TRBV7-2 and TRBJ2-5; 11 bases are a match to TRBD1. CDR3 coding DNA: TGTGCCAGCAGCTGGGGACAGGGGGGAGAGACCCAGTACTCC. Protein sequence: CASSWGQGGETQYS.